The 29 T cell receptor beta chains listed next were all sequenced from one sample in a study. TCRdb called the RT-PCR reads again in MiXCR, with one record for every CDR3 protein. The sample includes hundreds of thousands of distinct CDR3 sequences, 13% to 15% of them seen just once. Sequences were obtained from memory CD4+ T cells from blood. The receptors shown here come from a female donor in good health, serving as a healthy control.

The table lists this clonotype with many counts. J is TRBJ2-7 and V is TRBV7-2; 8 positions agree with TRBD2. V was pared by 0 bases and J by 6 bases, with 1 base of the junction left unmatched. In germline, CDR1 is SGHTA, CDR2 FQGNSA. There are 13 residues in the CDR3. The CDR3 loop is CASSLATSGEQYF. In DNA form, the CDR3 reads TGTGCCAGCAGCTTAGCCACTAGCGGCGAGCAGTACTTC.

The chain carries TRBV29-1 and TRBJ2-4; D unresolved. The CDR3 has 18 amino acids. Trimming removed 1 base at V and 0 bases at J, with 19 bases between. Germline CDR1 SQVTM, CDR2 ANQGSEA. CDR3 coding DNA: TGCAGCGTTGAAGGGTCCCCTTTACCTCATATAGCCAAAAACATTCAGTACTTC. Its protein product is CSVEGSPLPHIAKNIQYF.

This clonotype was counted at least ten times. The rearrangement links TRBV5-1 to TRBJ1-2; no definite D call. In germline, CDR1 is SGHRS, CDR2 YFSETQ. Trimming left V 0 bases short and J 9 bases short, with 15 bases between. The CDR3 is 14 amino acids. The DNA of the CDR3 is TGCGCCAGCAGCTTGGCCGGAACGGCCCGGAGCTACACCTTC. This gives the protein CASSLAGTARSYTF.

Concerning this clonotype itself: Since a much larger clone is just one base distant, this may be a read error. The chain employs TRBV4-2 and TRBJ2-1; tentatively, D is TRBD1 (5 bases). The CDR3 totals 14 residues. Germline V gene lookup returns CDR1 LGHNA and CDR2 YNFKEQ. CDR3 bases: TGTGCCAGCAGCCAAGATCGGCAGGACAATCAGCAGTTCTTC. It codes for CASSQDRQDNQQFF.

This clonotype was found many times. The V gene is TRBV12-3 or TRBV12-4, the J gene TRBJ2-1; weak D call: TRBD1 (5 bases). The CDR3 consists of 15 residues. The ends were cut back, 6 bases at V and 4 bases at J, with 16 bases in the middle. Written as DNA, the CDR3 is TGTGCCAGCAGCCCGGACACTAACCCTTACAATGAGCAGTTCTTC. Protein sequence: CASSPDTNPYNEQFF.

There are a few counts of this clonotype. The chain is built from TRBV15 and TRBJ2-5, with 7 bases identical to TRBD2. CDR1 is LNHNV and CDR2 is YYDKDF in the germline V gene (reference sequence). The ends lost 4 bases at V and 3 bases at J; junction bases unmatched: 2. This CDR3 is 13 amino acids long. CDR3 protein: CATSTGTKETQYF. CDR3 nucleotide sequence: TGTGCCACCAGCACGGGGACTAAAGAGACCCAGTACTTC. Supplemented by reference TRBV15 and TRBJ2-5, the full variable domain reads DAMVIQNPRYQVTQFGKPVTLSCSQTLNHNVMYWYQQKSSQAPKLLFHYYDKDFNNEADTPDNFQSRRPNTSFCFLDIRSPGLGDTAMYLCATSTGTKETQYFGPGTRLLVL.

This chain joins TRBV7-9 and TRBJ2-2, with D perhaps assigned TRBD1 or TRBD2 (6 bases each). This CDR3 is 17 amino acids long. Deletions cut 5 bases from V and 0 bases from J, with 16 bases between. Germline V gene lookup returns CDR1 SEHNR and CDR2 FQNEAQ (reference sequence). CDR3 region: CASSLRGGLSNTGELFF. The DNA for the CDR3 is TGTGCCAGCAGCCTCCGAGGGGGGCTGTCGAACACCGGGGAGCTGTTTTTT.

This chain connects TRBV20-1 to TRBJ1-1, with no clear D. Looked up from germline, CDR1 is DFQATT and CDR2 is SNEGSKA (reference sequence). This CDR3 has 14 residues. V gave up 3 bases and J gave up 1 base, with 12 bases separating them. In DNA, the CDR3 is TGCAGTGCTAGGCACACTAATTCGAACACTGAAGCTTTCTTT. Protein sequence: CSARHTNSNTEAFF.

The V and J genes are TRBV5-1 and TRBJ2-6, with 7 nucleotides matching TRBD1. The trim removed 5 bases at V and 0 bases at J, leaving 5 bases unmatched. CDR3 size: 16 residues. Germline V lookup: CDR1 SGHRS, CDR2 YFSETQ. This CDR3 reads CASSVQGFSGANVLTF. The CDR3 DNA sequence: TGCGCCAGCAGTGTACAGGGGTTCTCTGGGGCCAACGTCCTGACTTTC.

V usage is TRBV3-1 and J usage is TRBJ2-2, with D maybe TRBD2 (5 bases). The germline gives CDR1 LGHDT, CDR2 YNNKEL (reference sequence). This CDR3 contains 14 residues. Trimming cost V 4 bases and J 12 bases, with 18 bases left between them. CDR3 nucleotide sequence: TGTGCCAGCAGCCTCGGGCCGGAGGTGGTGCAGCTGTTTTTT. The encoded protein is CASSLGPEVVQLFF.

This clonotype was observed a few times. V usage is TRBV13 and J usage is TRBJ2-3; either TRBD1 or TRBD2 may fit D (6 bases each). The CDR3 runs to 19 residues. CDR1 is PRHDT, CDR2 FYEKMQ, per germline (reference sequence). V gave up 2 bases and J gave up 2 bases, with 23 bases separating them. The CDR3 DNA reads TGTGCCAGCAGCTTATCCATCGGGGGCCTAGAGCGACCCACAGATACGCAGTATTTT. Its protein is CASSLSIGGLERPTDTQYF.

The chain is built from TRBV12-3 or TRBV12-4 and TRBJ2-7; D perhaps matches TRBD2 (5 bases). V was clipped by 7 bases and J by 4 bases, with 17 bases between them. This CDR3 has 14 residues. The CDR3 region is CASIGPNRGYEQYF. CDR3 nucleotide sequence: TGTGCCAGCATTGGGCCGAACCGCGGGTACGAGCAGTACTTC.

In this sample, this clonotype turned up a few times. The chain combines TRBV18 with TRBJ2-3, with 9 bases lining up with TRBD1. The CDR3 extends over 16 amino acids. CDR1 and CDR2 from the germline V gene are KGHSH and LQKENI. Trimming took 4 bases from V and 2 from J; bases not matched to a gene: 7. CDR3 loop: CASSQLQGANTDTQYF. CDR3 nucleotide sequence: TGTGCCAGCTCACAACTACAGGGGGCCAACACAGATACGCAGTATTTT.

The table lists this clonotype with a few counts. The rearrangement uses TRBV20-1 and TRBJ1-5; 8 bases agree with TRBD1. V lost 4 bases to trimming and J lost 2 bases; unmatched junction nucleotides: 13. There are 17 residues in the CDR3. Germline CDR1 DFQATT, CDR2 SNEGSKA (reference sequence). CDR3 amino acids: CSATDRESSVGNQPQHF. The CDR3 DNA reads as TGCAGTGCTACGGACAGGGAAAGTAGTGTAGGCAATCAGCCCCAGCATTTT.

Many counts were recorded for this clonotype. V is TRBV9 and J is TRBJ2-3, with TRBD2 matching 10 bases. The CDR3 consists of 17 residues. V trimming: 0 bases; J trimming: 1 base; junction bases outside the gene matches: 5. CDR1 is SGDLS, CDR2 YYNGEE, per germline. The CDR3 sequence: CASSVADSGRGTDTQYF. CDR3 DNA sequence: TGTGCCAGCAGCGTAGCTGACAGCGGGAGGGGCACAGATACGCAGTATTTT.

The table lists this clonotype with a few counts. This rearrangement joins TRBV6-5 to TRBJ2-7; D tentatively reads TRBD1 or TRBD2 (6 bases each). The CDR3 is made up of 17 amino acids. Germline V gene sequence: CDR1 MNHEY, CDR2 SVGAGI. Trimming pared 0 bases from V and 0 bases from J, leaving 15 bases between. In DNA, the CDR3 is TGTGCCAGCAGTTACTCGTTCGGGGGCTCCAGCTCCTACGAGCAGTACTTC. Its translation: CASSYSFGGSSSYEQYF.

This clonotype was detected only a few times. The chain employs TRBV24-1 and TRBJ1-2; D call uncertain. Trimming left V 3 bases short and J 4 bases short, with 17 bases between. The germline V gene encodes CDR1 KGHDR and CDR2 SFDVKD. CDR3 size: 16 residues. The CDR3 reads CATSDPNGSSFYGYTF. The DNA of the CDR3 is TGTGCCACCAGTGATCCCAACGGAAGCAGCTTCTATGGCTACACCTTC.

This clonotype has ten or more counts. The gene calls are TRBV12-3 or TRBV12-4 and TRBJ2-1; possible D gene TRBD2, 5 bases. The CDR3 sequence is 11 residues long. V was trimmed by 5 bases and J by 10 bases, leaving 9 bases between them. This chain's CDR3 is CASSGRGEQFF. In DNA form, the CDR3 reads TGTGCCAGCAGTGGCCGCGGGGAGCAGTTCTTC.

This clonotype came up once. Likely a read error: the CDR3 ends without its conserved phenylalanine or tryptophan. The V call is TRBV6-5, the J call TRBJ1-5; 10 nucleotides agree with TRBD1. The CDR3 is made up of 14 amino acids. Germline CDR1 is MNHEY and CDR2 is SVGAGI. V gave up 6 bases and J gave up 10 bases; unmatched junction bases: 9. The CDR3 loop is CASRPGTGDRPQHL. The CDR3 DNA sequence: TGTGCCAGCAGGCCCGGGACAGGGGATCGTCCCCAGCATCTT.

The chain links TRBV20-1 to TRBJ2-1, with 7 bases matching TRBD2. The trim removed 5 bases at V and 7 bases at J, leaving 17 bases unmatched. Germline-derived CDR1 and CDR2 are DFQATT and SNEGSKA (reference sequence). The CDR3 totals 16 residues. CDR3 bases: TGCAGTGCTGCCGGGGTGGAGGGAGGGAATAGGAATGAGCAGTTCTTC. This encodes CSAAGVEGGNRNEQFF.

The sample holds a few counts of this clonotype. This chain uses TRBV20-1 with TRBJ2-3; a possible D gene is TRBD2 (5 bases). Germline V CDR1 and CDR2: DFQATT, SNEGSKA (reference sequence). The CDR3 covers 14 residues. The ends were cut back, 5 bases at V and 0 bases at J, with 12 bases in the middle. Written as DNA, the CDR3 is TGCAGTGCTCCCCTTCGGGGAAGCACAGATACGCAGTATTTT. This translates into CSAPLRGSTDTQYF.

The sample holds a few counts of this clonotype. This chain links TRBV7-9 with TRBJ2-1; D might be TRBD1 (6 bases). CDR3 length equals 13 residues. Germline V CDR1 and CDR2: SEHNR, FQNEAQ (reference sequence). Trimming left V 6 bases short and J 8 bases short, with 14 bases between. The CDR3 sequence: CASRTGQLDEQFF. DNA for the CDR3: TGTGCCAGCAGAACAGGGCAGCTTGATGAGCAGTTCTTC.

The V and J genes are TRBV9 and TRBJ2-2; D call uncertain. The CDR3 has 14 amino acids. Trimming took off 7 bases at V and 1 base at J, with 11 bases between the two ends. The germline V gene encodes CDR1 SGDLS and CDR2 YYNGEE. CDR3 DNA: TGTGCCAGCCAACGGTCGGGGAACACCGGGGAGCTGTTTTTT. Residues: CASQRSGNTGELFF.

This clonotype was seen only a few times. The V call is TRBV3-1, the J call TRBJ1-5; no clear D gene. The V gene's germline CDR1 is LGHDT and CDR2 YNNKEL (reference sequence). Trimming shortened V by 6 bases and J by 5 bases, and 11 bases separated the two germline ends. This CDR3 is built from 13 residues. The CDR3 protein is CASSYQTDQPQHF. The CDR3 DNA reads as TGTGCCAGCAGTTACCAGACTGATCAGCCCCAGCATTTT.

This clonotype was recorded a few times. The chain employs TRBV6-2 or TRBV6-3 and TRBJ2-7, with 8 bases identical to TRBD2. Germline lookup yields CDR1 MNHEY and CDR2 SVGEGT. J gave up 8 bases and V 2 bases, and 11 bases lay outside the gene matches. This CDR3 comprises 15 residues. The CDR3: CASSYQAGDLRKQYF. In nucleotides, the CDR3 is TGTGCCAGCAGTTACCAAGCGGGGGATTTACGCAAGCAGTACTTC.

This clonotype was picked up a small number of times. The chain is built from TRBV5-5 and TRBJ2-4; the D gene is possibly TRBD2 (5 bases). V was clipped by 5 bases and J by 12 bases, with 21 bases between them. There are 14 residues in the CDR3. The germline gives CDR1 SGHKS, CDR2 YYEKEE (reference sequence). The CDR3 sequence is CASSRGSHADSQYF. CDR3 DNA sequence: TGTGCCAGCAGTCGGGGTAGCCATGCTGATTCTCAGTACTTC.

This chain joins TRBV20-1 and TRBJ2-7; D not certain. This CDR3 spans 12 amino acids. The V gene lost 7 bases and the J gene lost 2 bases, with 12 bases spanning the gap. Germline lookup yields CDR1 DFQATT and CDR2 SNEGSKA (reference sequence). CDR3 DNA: TGCAGTGTCGGTTCAGGAGCCTACGAGCAGTACTTC. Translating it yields CSVGSGAYEQYF.

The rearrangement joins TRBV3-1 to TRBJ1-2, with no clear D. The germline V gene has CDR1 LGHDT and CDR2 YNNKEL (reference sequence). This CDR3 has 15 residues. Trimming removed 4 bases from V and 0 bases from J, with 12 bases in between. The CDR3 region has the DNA TGTGCCAGCAGCCCCCATGGAGGGCCTAACTATGGCTACACCTTC. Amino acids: CASSPHGGPNYGYTF.

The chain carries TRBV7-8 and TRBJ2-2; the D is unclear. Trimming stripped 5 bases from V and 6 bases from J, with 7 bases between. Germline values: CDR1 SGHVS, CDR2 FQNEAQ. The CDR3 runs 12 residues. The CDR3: CASSPVAGELFF. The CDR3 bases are TGTGCCAGCAGCCCCGTCGCCGGGGAGCTGTTTTTT.